This TCR beta chain was identified in a study of T cell changes during pregnancy in multiple sclerosis. There are 13 residues in the CDR3. The V end lost 5 bases, the J end lost 6 bases, and 13 bases lay between the germline ends. Germline CDR1 SEHNR, CDR2 FQNEAQ (reference sequence). Assay used: immunoSEQ multiplex PCR; TCRdb lists only in-frame clones, some missing. Of almost 25,000 clones listed, more than 70% were seen once; the top ten hold roughly 0.74%. The V and J genes are TRBV7-9 and TRBJ1-1, with D tentatively TRBD1 (5 bases). Sequencing was performed on CD4+ T cells from peripheral blood mononuclear cells, taken in the first trimester of pregnancy. This TCR was sampled from a female donor in good health, enrolled as a control in a pregnancy study. CDR3 protein: CASSTNWGAEAFF. DNA for the CDR3: TGTGCCAGCAGCACGAATTGGGGCGCTGAAGCTTTCTTT.